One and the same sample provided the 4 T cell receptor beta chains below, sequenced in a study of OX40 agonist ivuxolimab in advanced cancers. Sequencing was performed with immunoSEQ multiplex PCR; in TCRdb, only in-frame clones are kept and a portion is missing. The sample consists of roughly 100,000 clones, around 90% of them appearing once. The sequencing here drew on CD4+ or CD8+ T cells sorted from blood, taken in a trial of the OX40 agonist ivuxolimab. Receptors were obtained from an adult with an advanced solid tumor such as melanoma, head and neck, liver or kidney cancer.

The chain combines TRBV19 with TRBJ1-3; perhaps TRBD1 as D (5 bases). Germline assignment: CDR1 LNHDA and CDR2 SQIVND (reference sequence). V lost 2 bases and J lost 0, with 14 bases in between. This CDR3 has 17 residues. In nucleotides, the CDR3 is TGTGCCAGTAGTATAAAAAGGGGAACAAGCTCTGGAAACACCATATATTTT. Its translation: CASSIKRGTSSGNTIYF.

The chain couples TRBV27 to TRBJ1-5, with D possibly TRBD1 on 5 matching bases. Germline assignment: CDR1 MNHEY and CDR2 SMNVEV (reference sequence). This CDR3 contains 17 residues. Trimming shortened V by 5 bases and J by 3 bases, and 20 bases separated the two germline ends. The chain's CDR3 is CASSPDGGAITNQPQHF. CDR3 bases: TGTGCCAGCAGTCCTGACGGGGGAGCAATAACCAATCAGCCCCAGCATTTT.

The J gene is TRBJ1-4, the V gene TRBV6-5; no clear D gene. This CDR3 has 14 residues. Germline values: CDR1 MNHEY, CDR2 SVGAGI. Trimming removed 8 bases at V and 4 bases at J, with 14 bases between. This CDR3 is CASSLTGDNEKLFF. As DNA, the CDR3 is TGTGCCAGCTCTCTGACGGGAGATAATGAAAAACTGTTTTTT.

The chain's CDR3 is CATKSSGGVVETQYF. DNA of the CDR3: TGTGCCACTAAATCTAGCGGGGGGGTCGTGGAGACCCAGTACTTC. The V and J genes are TRBV19 and TRBJ2-5, with 12 bases lining up with TRBD2. V was pared by 10 bases and J by 5 bases, with 11 bases of the junction left unmatched. Germline V lookup: CDR1 LNHDA, CDR2 SQIVND (reference sequence). There are 15 residues in the CDR3.